The 28 T cell receptor beta chains below all came from one sample that was sequenced in a study of OX40 agonist ivuxolimab in advanced cancers. Assay: immunoSEQ multiplex PCR; the TCRdb copy retains only in-frame clones and omits some. The data contain around 80,000 clones, approximately 89% of them singletons. The material was CD4+ or CD8+ T cells sorted from blood, obtained in a trial of the OX40 agonist ivuxolimab. The origin of the receptors is an adult with an advanced solid tumor such as melanoma, head and neck, liver or kidney cancer.

This clone has just a few counts. The V gene is TRBV4-2, the J gene TRBJ1-1, with D perhaps TRBD1 (6 bases). The CDR3 sequence is 18 residues long. Germline V gene sequence: CDR1 LGHNA, CDR2 YNFKEQ. V was pared by 4 bases and J by 1 base, with 22 bases between. CDR3 residues: CASSPQDGGGIRNTEAFF. The DNA of the CDR3 is TGTGCCAGCAGCCCGCAGGACGGAGGGGGAATAAGGAACACTGAAGCTTTCTTT.

This rearrangement joins TRBV6-5 to TRBJ2-3, with no clear D. Germline CDR1 MNHEY, CDR2 SVGAGI. The germline V and J ends were trimmed by 4 bases and 1 base, with 15 bases remaining between them. The CDR3 runs 16 residues. The CDR3, as DNA: TGTGCCAGCAGTTTTACCATGGGCCGGGGCACAGATACGCAGTATTTT. Protein: CASSFTMGRGTDTQYF.

The CDR3 coding sequence is TGCAGCGTTCTGGACCCGGGCACTGAAGCTTTCTTT. This gives the protein CSVLDPGTEAFF. The chain uses TRBV29-1 and TRBJ1-1, with D unclear. Germline CDR1 SQVTM, CDR2 ANQGSEA. This CDR3 region has 12 residues. V lost 5 bases and J lost 4, with 11 bases in between.

The chain employs TRBV5-4 and TRBJ2-2, with a weak D call TRBD2 (6 bases). The CDR3 is 15 amino acids. V was shortened by 4 bases and J by 4 bases, with 14 bases between the two germline ends. Germline values: CDR1 SGHNT, CDR2 YYREEE (reference sequence). The CDR3 DNA sequence: TGTGCCAGCAGCAACCGGGACTGGGGCACCGGGGAGCTGTTTTTT. Protein: CASSNRDWGTGELFF.

This chain joins TRBV5-5 and TRBJ1-6, with D hard to call. The CDR3 sequence is 16 residues long. V was shortened by 4 bases and J by 5 bases, with 16 bases between the two germline ends. CDR1 SGHKS and CDR2 YYEKEE come from the germline V gene (reference sequence). The CDR3 DNA reads as TGTGCCAGCAGCAAACAAGGTCCAGAGAATAATTCACCCCTCCACTTT. Protein sequence: CASSKQGPENNSPLHF.

The gene calls are TRBV10-1 and TRBJ1-1; D not certain. Deletions cut 0 bases from V and 1 base from J, with 9 bases between. CDR3 length equals 15 residues. Germline assignment: CDR1 WNHNN and CDR2 SYGVQD (reference sequence). CDR3 sequence: CASSESFISNTEAFF. The CDR3 bases are TGCGCCAGCAGTGAGTCGTTCATCTCGAACACTGAAGCTTTCTTT.

This rearrangement joins TRBV2 to TRBJ2-1; no reliable D call. The CDR3 has 16 amino acids. V lost 4 bases to trimming and J lost 6 bases, with 19 bases between them. Per the germline V gene, CDR1 is SNHLY and CDR2 is FYNNEI. The CDR3 nucleotides read TGTGCCAGCAGTGTAGCTCTCCCGCTAGTCGTCAATGAGCAGTTCTTC. It is translated as CASSVALPLVVNEQFF.

This clone appeared once. This chain links TRBV27 with TRBJ2-3; 7 bases are a match to TRBD2. Germline-derived CDR1 and CDR2 are MNHEY and SMNVEV (reference sequence). This CDR3 has 15 residues. J lost 4 bases, V lost 1 base, and 5 bases had no gene match. The CDR3 DNA reads TGTGCCAGCAGTTTATATACGGGAGGATCAGATACGCAGTATTTT. Residues: CASSLYTGGSDTQYF.

The V gene is TRBV5-1, the J gene TRBJ2-1; 13 bases are shared with TRBD2. CDR3 length equals 15 residues. CDR1 SGHRS and CDR2 YFSETQ come from the germline V gene. Trimming removed 4 bases from V and 10 bases from J; junction bases left unmatched: 8. The CDR3 is CASSRTSGGAEEQFF. CDR3 sequence (DNA): TGCGCCAGCAGCCGTACTAGCGGGGGGGCTGAGGAGCAGTTCTTC.

This chain connects TRBV15 to TRBJ2-2, with 10 bases matching TRBD1. V was clipped by 3 bases and J by 3 bases; unmatched bases: 4. Germline V CDR1 and CDR2: LNHNV, YYDKDF (reference sequence). The CDR3 has 16 residues. For the CDR3, the DNA is TGTGCCACCAGCAGGGGACAGGGGATCTACACCGGGGAGCTGTTTTTT. This translates into CATSRGQGIYTGELFF. The entire variable domain, with the rest obtained from reference TRBV15 and TRBJ2-2, is as follows: DAMVIQNPRYQVTQFGKPVTLSCSQTLNHNVMYWYQQKSSQAPKLLFHYYDKDFNNEADTPDNFQSRRPNTSFCFLDIRSPGLGDTAMYLCATSRGQGIYTGELFFGEGSRLTVL.

V gene TRBV10-3 combines with J gene TRBJ1-2; D is unresolved. V was pared by 6 bases and J by 2 bases, with 10 bases between. CDR1 and CDR2 (germline): ENHRY, SYGVKD. The CDR3 loop spans 13 amino acids. The CDR3 nucleotides are TGTGCCATCAGACCAACAGAAAACTATGGCTACACCTTC. Amino acid sequence: CAIRPTENYGYTF.

The chain recombines TRBV30 with TRBJ2-2; 11 bases map to TRBD2. Germline values: CDR1 GTSNPN, CDR2 SVGIG (reference sequence). The CDR3 spans 14 residues. V lost 8 bases to trimming and J lost 5 bases; unmatched junction nucleotides: 7. CDR3 loop: CARTSGRFTGELFF. The DNA for the CDR3 is TGTGCCCGTACTAGCGGGAGATTTACCGGGGAGCTGTTTTTT.

CDR3 nucleotide sequence: TGTGCCAGCAGCCTTTCAAGGGGATCCTACAATGAGCAGTTCTTC. Encoded protein: CASSLSRGSYNEQFF. V and J are TRBV11-2 and TRBJ2-1; tentatively, D is TRBD1 (5 bases). Germline V gene sequence: CDR1 SGHAT, CDR2 FQNNGV. V was cut by 5 bases and J by 1 base, with 12 bases left in between. CDR3 length equals 15 residues.

This clone has more than one count but fewer than ten. This sequence joins TRBV27 and TRBJ1-2, with D tentatively TRBD1 (6 bases). V lost 3 bases and J lost 3, with 17 bases in between. CDR1 MNHEY and CDR2 SMNVEV come from the germline V gene (reference sequence). There are 16 residues in the CDR3. DNA for the CDR3: TGTGCCAGCAGTTTTGGGCGGGGAAGGGGGGACTATGGCTACACCTTC. It is translated as CASSFGRGRGDYGYTF.

The chain recombines TRBV19 with TRBJ2-4, with D perhaps TRBD1 or TRBD2 (5 bases each). The germline V gene has CDR1 LNHDA and CDR2 SQIVND (reference sequence). Trimming stripped 5 bases from V and 1 base from J, with 9 bases between. The CDR3 length is 14 residues. CDR3 loop: CASSGWGAKNIQYF. CDR3 nucleotide sequence: TGTGCCAGTAGTGGCTGGGGGGCCAAAAACATTCAGTACTTC.

The chain has TRBV5-1 and TRBJ2-3; 7 positions match TRBD2. The trim removed 3 bases at V and 1 base at J, leaving 5 bases unmatched. This CDR3 is built from 15 residues. Germline CDR1 SGHRS, CDR2 YFSETQ. The CDR3 reads CASSYYLAGTDTQYF. The DNA for the CDR3 is TGCGCCAGCAGCTACTATCTAGCGGGCACAGATACGCAGTATTTT.

This chain joins TRBV7-9 and TRBJ2-2, with unresolved D. This CDR3 has 12 residues. V was trimmed by 4 bases and J by 6 bases, leaving 6 bases between them. Germline loops: CDR1 SEHNR, CDR2 FQNEAQ (reference sequence). The CDR3 reads CASSYGSGELFF. The CDR3 region has the DNA TGTGCCAGCAGCTACGGTTCCGGGGAGCTGTTTTTT.

The genes are TRBV4-1 and TRBJ2-3, with unresolved D. From germline, CDR1 is MGHRA and CDR2 YSYEKL. The CDR3 covers 15 residues. Trimming shortened V by 1 base and J by 5 bases, and 13 bases separated the two germline ends. The CDR3 DNA reads TGCGCCAGCAGCCAAGGTTTGGCCAACCTAGATACGCAGTATTTT. It yields the protein CASSQGLANLDTQYF.

The chain employs TRBV7-9 and TRBJ2-1; 9 nucleotides match TRBD2. Germline CDR1 is SEHNR and CDR2 is FQNEAQ (reference sequence). The CDR3 contains 15 residues. Trimming at V came to 4 bases and at J to 13 bases, leaving 14 bases not matched to a gene. This chain's CDR3 is CASSSRAGGAPSQFF. Written as DNA, the CDR3 is TGTGCCAGCAGCTCCCGAGCGGGAGGTGCCCCATCCCAGTTCTTC.

This clone occurred once. The chain combines TRBV11-2 with TRBJ2-5; D remains ambiguous. Germline CDR1 reads SGHAT; CDR2 reads FQNNGV. The ends were cut back, 3 bases at V and 4 bases at J, with 3 bases in the middle. The CDR3 covers 11 residues. The CDR3 reads CASSFGETQYF. The CDR3, as DNA: TGTGCCAGCAGCTTTGGAGAGACCCAGTACTTC.

The rearrangement joins TRBV27 to TRBJ1-3; 7 positions agree with TRBD1. After removal of 0 bases from V and 1 base from J, the junction contained 3 bases not matched to a gene. The CDR3 spans 16 residues. Germline loops: CDR1 MNHEY, CDR2 SMNVEV (reference sequence). The chain's CDR3 is CASSLSPTGSGNTIYF. In DNA form, the CDR3 reads TGTGCCAGCAGTTTATCCCCGACAGGGTCTGGAAACACCATATATTTT.

The V and J genes are TRBV28 and TRBJ1-1; no firm D call. V was pared by 7 bases and J by 7 bases, with 13 bases between. The CDR3 totals 12 residues. Germline V gene sequence: CDR1 MDHEN, CDR2 SYDVKM. The CDR3 loop reads CASTKTTFEAFF. The DNA for the CDR3 is TGTGCCAGCACTAAAACGACATTTGAAGCTTTCTTT.

The V call is TRBV10-3, the J call TRBJ2-6; 9 bases are shared with TRBD1. Germline V gives CDR1 ENHRY, CDR2 SYGVKD. CDR3 length: 17 residues. After removal of 3 bases from V and 1 base from J, the junction contained 4 bases not matched to a gene. CDR3 residues: CAISERTGASGANVLTF. The CDR3 coding sequence is TGTGCCATCAGTGAAAGGACAGGGGCGTCTGGGGCCAACGTCCTGACTTTC.

The chain joins TRBV6-6 to TRBJ2-1; D call uncertain. V shed 8 bases and J shed 9 bases, with 17 bases lying between them. The CDR3 totals 13 residues. Germline V gives CDR1 MNHNY, CDR2 SVGAGI (reference sequence). The CDR3 DNA reads TGTGCCAGCGTTGAGAAAAGGGTCGGTGAGCAGTTCTTC. This sequence encodes CASVEKRVGEQFF.

The chain carries TRBV19 and TRBJ1-2; 7 bases map to TRBD1. The trim removed 5 bases at V and 8 bases at J, leaving 20 bases unmatched. Germline V gene data show CDR1 as LNHDA and CDR2 as SQIVND (reference sequence). The CDR3 covers 17 residues. The CDR3 reads CASSPRQGKAVVRGYTF. As DNA, the CDR3 is TGTGCCAGTAGTCCCCGACAGGGAAAGGCAGTTGTAAGGGGCTACACCTTC.

J is TRBJ1-2 and V is TRBV28, with D unclear. Germline lookup yields CDR1 MDHEN and CDR2 SYDVKM. V lost 4 bases and J 5 bases, leaving 8 bases between the germline ends. This CDR3 comprises 12 residues. The CDR3, as DNA: TGTGCCAGCAGTTCGTTGAGGTATGGCTACACCTTC. Its protein is CASSSLRYGYTF.

The gene calls are TRBV9 and TRBJ1-4, with D maybe TRBD1 (5 bases). The CDR3 covers 16 residues. The germline V gene encodes CDR1 SGDLS and CDR2 YYNGEE. V lost 1 base and J lost 8, with 18 bases in between. The CDR3 nucleotides are TGTGCCAGCAGCGTACAACCGGCCAGAGACAGCGAAAAACTGTTTTTT. Its protein is CASSVQPARDSEKLFF.

The DNA for the CDR3 is TGTGCCAGCTCGACAGGGAGGGGTCAGCCCCAGCATTTT. It is translated as CASSTGRGQPQHF. The chain uses TRBV18 and TRBJ1-5; 7 bases line up with TRBD1. This CDR3 contains 13 residues. Trimming cost V 6 bases and J 6 bases; bases outside gene matches: 5. Germline V gene data show CDR1 as KGHSH and CDR2 as LQKENI.